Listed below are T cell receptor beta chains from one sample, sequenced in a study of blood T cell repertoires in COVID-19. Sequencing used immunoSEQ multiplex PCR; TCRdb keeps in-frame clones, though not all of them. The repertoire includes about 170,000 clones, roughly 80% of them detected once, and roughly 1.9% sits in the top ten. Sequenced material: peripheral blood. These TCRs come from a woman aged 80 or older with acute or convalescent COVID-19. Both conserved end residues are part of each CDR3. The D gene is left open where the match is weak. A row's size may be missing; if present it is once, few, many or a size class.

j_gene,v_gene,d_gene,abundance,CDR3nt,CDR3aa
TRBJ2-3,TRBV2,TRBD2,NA,TGTGCCAGCAGGACTAGCGGGAGGCCCCCAGATACGCAGTATTTT,CASRTSGRPPDTQYF
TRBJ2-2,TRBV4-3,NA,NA,TGCGCCAGCAGCCCCGGGACACATAGGGTACCCGGGGAGCTGTTTTTT,CASSPGTHRVPGELFF
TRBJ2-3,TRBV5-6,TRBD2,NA,TGTGCCAGCAGCTTGGCGGGTCGGGAGGAATTCACAGATACGCAGTATTTT,CASSLAGREEFTDTQYF
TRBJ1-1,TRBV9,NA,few,TGTGCCAGCAGCGTAGCAGGCGCCGAAGCTTTCTTT,CASSVAGAEAFF
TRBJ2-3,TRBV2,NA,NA,TGTGCCAGCAGTTTTGAGGGCACAGATACGCAGTATTTT,CASSFEGTDTQYF
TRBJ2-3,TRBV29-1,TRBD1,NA,TGCAGCGTTGGGCAGGGGGCCACAGATACGCAGTATTTT,CSVGQGATDTQYF
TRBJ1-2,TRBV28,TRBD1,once,TGTGCCAGCAGTTCAGACAGGGGGTCTGGCTACACCTTC,CASSSDRGSGYTF
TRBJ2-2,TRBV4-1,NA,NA,TGCGCCAGCAGCCAAGATGGGCGGAGGGGTGACACCGGGGAGCTGTTTTTT,CASSQDGRRGDTGELFF
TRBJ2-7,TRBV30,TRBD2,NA,TGTGCCTGGAGGCTAGCGGGAGGCTACGAGCAGTACTTC,CAWRLAGGYEQYF
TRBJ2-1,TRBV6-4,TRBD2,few,TGTGCCAGCAGTCTACTGACTAGCGGGAGTATCGATGAGCAGTTCTTC,CASSLLTSGSIDEQFF
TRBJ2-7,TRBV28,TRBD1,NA,TGTGCCAGCAGTTATTATGCGGGGACAGGGTTTCGTAACGAGCAGTACTTC,CASSYYAGTGFRNEQYF
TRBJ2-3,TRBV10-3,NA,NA,TGTGCCATCAGTGGAAGGGGCCGCACAGATACGCAGTATTTT,CAISGRGRTDTQYF
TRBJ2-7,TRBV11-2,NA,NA,TGTGCCAGCAGCTTCCCGGGTGTCTTATCCTCCTACGAGCAGTACTTC,CASSFPGVLSSYEQYF
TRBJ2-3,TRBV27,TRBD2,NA,TGTGCCAGCAGACTAGCGGGGGGCAGAGATACGCAGTATTTT,CASRLAGGRDTQYF
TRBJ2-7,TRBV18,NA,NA,TGTGCCAGCTCCCGTGGACACACCGACTACGAGCAGTACTTC,CASSRGHTDYEQYF
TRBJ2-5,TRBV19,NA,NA,TGTGCCAGTAGCCTAGCAGAGACCCAGTACTTC,CASSLAETQYF
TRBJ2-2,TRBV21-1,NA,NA,TGTGCCAGCAGACCTAGCGGGAGCTCAACCGGGGAGCTGTTTTTT,CASRPSGSSTGELFF
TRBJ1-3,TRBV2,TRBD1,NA,TGTGCCAGCAGTGGGGGGACAGGGGGAGCCTCTGGAAACACCATATATTTT,CASSGGTGGASGNTIYF
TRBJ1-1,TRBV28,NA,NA,TGTGCCAGCAGTGACCCGACACGGGGGGCTGTGACTTTCTTT,CASSDPTRGAVTFF
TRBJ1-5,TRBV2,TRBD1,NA,TGTGCCAGCAGGGATGGACAGGAGAATCAGCCCCAGCATTTT,CASRDGQENQPQHF
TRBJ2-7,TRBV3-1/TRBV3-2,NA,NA,TGTGCCAGCAGCCTCCCTCTAGCGCTAGCCTACGAGCAGTACTTC,CASSLPLALAYEQYF
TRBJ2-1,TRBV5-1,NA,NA,TGCGCCAGCAGGTTTGACAGGAGTATTTACAATGAGCAGTTCTTC,CASRFDRSIYNEQFF
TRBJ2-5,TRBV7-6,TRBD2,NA,TGTGCCAGCAGCCCCTCTAGCGGGGGGGCTCGGGAGACCCAGTACTTC,CASSPSSGGARETQYF
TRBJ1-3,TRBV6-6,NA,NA,TGTGCCAGCACCCCGGTGGTCGCTGACTCTGGAAACACCATATATTTT,CASTPVVADSGNTIYF
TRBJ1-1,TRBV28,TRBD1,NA,TGTGCCAGCAGCTATGGGACAGGGGGGATAGAAACTGAAGCTTTCTTT,CASSYGTGGIETEAFF
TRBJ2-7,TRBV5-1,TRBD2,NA,TGCGCCAGCAGCCCGGGGGGTAGGACGGAGCAGTACTTC,CASSPGGRTEQYF
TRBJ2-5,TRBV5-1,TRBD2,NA,TGCGCCAGCAGCTGGGGGGGACAAGAGACCCAGTACTTC,CASSWGGQETQYF
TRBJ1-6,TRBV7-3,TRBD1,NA,TGTGCCAGCAGCGAACGGACAGGCTCCTATAATTCACCCCTCCACTTT,CASSERTGSYNSPLHF